A selection of T cell receptor beta chains follows, all from one sample in a study of patients and donors after allogeneic stem cell transplantation. TCRdb called the RT-PCR reads again in MiXCR, with one record for every CDR3 protein. The sample lists 150,000 to 200,000 distinct CDR3 sequences, about 29% occurring once. The specimen was blood, either unsorted or a sorted T cell fraction (not recorded which). All receptors derive from a human donor who was either an allogeneic HSCT recipient or a stem cell or donor lymphocyte infusion donor (not recorded which). It is not recorded whose cells these are; they may come from a transplant donor. CDR3s include the opening cysteine and the closing phenylalanine or tryptophan. Each record gives: J gene, V gene, CDR3 length, clone size, D gene, CDR3 DNA, CDR3 protein. The D gene is left open where the match is weak. Only part of the rows carry a size: once, few, many, or a class if the clone is expanded.

j_call: TRBJ2-5; v_call: TRBV7-2; cdr3_length: 13; clone_size: few; d_call: TRBD1; cdr3_nt: TGTGCCAGCAGCGGACAGGGGCAGGAGACCCAGTACTTC; cdr3_aa: CASSGQGQETQYF
j_call: TRBJ2-5; v_call: TRBV5-4; cdr3_length: 16; clone_size: -; d_call: TRBD1; cdr3_nt: TGTGCCAGCAGCTTGATGACAGGGGCTCTCCGGGAGACCCAGTACTTC; cdr3_aa: CASSLMTGALRETQYF
j_call: TRBJ1-2; v_call: TRBV5-6; cdr3_length: 16; clone_size: -; d_call: -; cdr3_nt: TGTGCCAGCAGCTTTCGGGCGCGACCGCAAGCCACGGGCTACACCTTC; cdr3_aa: CASSFRARPQATGYTF
j_call: TRBJ2-5; v_call: TRBV7-9; cdr3_length: 15; clone_size: -; d_call: -; cdr3_nt: TGTGCCAGCAGCCAGGGTCAAGACGGGGCAGAGACCCAGTACTTC; cdr3_aa: CASSQGQDGAETQYF
j_call: TRBJ2-2; v_call: TRBV20-1; cdr3_length: 14; clone_size: -; d_call: TRBD2; cdr3_nt: TGCAGTGCTACCAAGACTAGCGGATCCGGGGAGCTGTTTTTT; cdr3_aa: CSATKTSGSGELFF
j_call: TRBJ1-2; v_call: TRBV6-5; cdr3_length: 13; clone_size: -; d_call: -; cdr3_nt: TGTGCCAGCAGTTACTCTCCGCTATATGGCTACACCTTC; cdr3_aa: CASSYSPLYGYTF
j_call: TRBJ1-3; v_call: TRBV6-5; cdr3_length: 14; clone_size: few; d_call: -; cdr3_nt: TGTGCCAGCAGTTCAGGCTTCTCTGGAAACACCATATATTTT; cdr3_aa: CASSSGFSGNTIYF
j_call: TRBJ1-2; v_call: TRBV18; cdr3_length: 15; clone_size: -; d_call: TRBD1; cdr3_nt: TGTGCCAGCTCACCGAGACAGGGGTACGACTATGGCTACACCTTC; cdr3_aa: CASSPRQGYDYGYTF
j_call: TRBJ1-6; v_call: TRBV21-1; cdr3_length: 17; clone_size: few; d_call: -; cdr3_nt: TGTGCCAGCAGCAAATCCGGACCTTGGGGCCCTAATTCACCCCTCCACTTT; cdr3_aa: CASSKSGPWGPNSPLHF
j_call: TRBJ2-1; v_call: TRBV5-6; cdr3_length: 16; clone_size: -; d_call: TRBD2; cdr3_nt: TGTGCCAGCAGCTTGCTGACTAGCGGCTATTACAATGAGCAGTTCTTC; cdr3_aa: CASSLLTSGYYNEQFF
j_call: TRBJ1-5; v_call: TRBV20-1; cdr3_length: 16; clone_size: few; d_call: TRBD1; cdr3_nt: TGCAGTGCGCTTAATAGACAGGGAGGGGGCAATCAGCCCCAGCATTTT; cdr3_aa: CSALNRQGGGNQPQHF
j_call: TRBJ1-4; v_call: TRBV5-6; cdr3_length: 16; clone_size: -; d_call: -; cdr3_nt: TGTGCCAGCAGCTCCCTAGGTGGGGGTTGGAATGAAAAACTGTTTTTT; cdr3_aa: CASSSLGGGWNEKLFF
j_call: TRBJ2-3; v_call: TRBV6-5; cdr3_length: 17; clone_size: -; d_call: TRBD2; cdr3_nt: TGTGCCAGCAGGGTCACTAGCGGGAGGAGGAGGGCAGATACGCAGTATTTT; cdr3_aa: CASRVTSGRRRADTQYF